This T cell receptor (beta chain) was observed in a study of T cells in Graves' hyperthyroidism and ophthalmopathy. Study-wide context: Upon initial diagnosis and before any treatment, peripheral blood was collected.

Notes on this clonotype: Its antigen is unidentified.

Graves' hyperthyroidism is called stable when ophthalmopathy does not progress within 18 months. Patients aged 18 to 65 had newly diagnosed hyperthyroidism that had lasted under 2 months. CDR3 length equals 13 residues. CDR1 and CDR2 (germline): SGHNT, YYREEE (reference sequence). V lost 10 bases, J lost 0 bases, and 13 bases lay in between. TCR beta CDR3 regions were amplified from RNA transcripts. Primed by the HTBI set, a first-round RT-PCR was run on the TCR CDR3. TCRdb fed the multiplex PCR reads into MiXCR, producing one record per CDR3 protein. Here the sample spans 550,000 to 650,000 distinct CDR3 sequences, around 13% being singletons. Findings and limits, study-wide: Before onset, by a median of approximately 6.8 months, the model predicted ophthalmopathy.

This receptor was obtained from a woman between 40 and 50 years old with Graves' hyperthyroidism. The sample comprised blood. The chain combines TRBV5-4 with TRBJ1-1; unclear D gene. The CDR3 bases are TGTGCCGCCACGGGGAGGCTGAACACTGAAGCTTTCTTT. Translation gives CAATGRLNTEAFF.